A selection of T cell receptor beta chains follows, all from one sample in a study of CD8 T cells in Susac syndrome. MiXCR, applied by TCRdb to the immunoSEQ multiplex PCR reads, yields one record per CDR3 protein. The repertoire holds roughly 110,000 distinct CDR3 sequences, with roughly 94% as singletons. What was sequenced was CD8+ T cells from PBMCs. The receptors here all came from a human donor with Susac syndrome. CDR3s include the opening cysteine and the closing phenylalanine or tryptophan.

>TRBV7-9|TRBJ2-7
CASSYPGRGSYEQYF
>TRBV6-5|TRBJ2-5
CASSYRPGQETQYF
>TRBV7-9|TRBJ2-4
CASRASKRDIQYF
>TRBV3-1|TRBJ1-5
CASSQARSGQPQHF
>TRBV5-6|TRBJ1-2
CASSLRSGYGGYTF
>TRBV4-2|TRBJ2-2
CASSQAMDGELFF
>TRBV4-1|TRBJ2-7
CASSQDGREQYF
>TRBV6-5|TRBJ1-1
CASSSGQGVGAFF
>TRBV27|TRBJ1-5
CASRPRSNQPQHF
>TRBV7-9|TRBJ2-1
CASSLAVEGGEQFF
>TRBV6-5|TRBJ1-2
CASSYPGQNGGYTF
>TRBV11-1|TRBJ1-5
CASSPAGERPQHF
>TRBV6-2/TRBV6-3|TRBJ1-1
CASIRGPRNTEAFF